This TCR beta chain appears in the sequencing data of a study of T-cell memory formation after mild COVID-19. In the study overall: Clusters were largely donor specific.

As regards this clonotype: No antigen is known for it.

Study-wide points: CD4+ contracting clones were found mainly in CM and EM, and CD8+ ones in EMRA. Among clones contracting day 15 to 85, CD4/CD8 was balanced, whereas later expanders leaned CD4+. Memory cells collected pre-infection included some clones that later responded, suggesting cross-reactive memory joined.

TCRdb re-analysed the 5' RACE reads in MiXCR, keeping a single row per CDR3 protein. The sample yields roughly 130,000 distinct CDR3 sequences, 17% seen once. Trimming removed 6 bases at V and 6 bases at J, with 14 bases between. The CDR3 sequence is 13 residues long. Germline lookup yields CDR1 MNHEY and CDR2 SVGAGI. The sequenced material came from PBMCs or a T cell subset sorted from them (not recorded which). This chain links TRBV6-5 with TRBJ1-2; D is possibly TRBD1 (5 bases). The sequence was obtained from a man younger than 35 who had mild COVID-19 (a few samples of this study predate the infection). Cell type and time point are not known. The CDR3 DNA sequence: TGTGCCAGCAGGAGGGACCCACAGGATGGCTACACCTTC. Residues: CASRRDPQDGYTF.